These 13 T cell receptor beta chains were sequenced from one sample in a study of T cell responses to AZD1222 COVID-19 vaccine. Only in-frame clones appear in the TCRdb table, and some are missing; sequencing was by immunoSEQ multiplex PCR. The sample lists roughly 120,000 clones; 94% were seen once. The sample here was peripheral blood, taken 28 days after the second AZD1222 dose. These receptors came from an adult who received the AZD1222 COVID-19 vaccine.

This rearrangement joins TRBV3-1 (or the pseudogene TRBV3-2) to TRBJ2-7; TRBD1 aligns across 7 bases. This CDR3 region has 14 residues. V trimming: 5 bases; J trimming: 2 bases; junction bases outside the gene matches: 6. The germline gives CDR1 LGHDT, CDR2 YNNKEL (reference sequence). CDR3 sequence (DNA): TGTGCCAGCAGCGGGACCGGACAGGCCTACGAGCAGTACTTC. This gives the protein CASSGTGQAYEQYF.

The genes are TRBV18 and TRBJ1-1, with D possibly matching TRBD1 (6 bases). The CDR3 consists of 14 residues. The germline V gene has CDR1 KGHSH and CDR2 LQKENI. The V gene lost 6 bases and the J gene lost 10 bases, with 21 bases spanning the gap. The CDR3 is CASSRSDPEGGAFF. CDR3 sequence (DNA): TGTGCCAGCTCTCGATCGGACCCAGAAGGGGGAGCTTTCTTT.

The chain is built from TRBV2 and TRBJ2-3; D is possibly TRBD1 (5 bases). The germline gives CDR1 SNHLY, CDR2 FYNNEI. This CDR3 spans 14 amino acids. The V end was cut by 7 bases, the J end by 1 base, with 12 bases between. Here the CDR3 reads CASKSRVGTDTQYF. The CDR3 DNA is TGTGCCAGCAAGAGCAGGGTGGGCACAGATACGCAGTATTTT.

In this sample, this clone turned up once. The chain couples TRBV28 to TRBJ2-7; D call uncertain. The length of the CDR3 is 16 residues. Germline V gene lookup returns CDR1 MDHEN and CDR2 SYDVKM. Trimming pared 6 bases from V and 6 bases from J, leaving 24 bases between. In DNA, the CDR3 is TGTGCCAGCAGCCCTCTCCTAACACCAACTCCTAGCGAGCAGTACTTC. Residues: CASSPLLTPTPSEQYF.

J is TRBJ2-1 and V is TRBV6-4, with TRBD1 as a possible D gene (5 bases). Trimming removed 2 bases at V and 6 bases at J, with 14 bases between. Germline V CDR1 and CDR2: MRHNA, SNTAGT. This CDR3 contains 15 residues. The CDR3, as DNA: TGTGCCAGCAGTGACCCCAGGGCCTCCCCCAATGAGCAGTTCTTC. It encodes CASSDPRASPNEQFF.

This chain joins TRBV5-6 and TRBJ1-3; D unresolved. The V gene lost 1 base and the J gene lost 3 bases, with 11 bases spanning the gap. Germline assignment: CDR1 SGHDT and CDR2 YYEEEE. This CDR3 comprises 15 residues. The CDR3 DNA is TGTGCCAGCAGCTTGATCCAGAATAATGGAAACACCATATATTTT. This gives the protein CASSLIQNNGNTIYF. The full variable domain, rest sourced from reference TRBV5-6 and TRBJ1-3, is DAGVTQSPTHLIKTRGQQVTLRCSPKSGHDTVSWYQQALGQGPQFIFQYYEEEERQRGNFPDRFSGHQFPNYSSELNVNALLLGDSALYLCASSLIQNNGNTIYFGEGSWLTVV.

This rearrangement joins TRBV10-2 to TRBJ1-5; D is perhaps TRBD1 (5 bases). Germline V lookup: CDR1 WSHSY, CDR2 SAAADI. The CDR3 extends over 15 amino acids. Trimming cost V 4 bases and J 7 bases, with 17 bases left between them. The chain's CDR3 is CASSGSDSLSQPQHF. The DNA of the CDR3 is TGCGCCAGCAGTGGCAGTGACAGCCTATCCCAGCCCCAGCATTTT.

The chain is built from TRBV30 and TRBJ1-6; no definite D call. CDR3 length: 15 amino acids. Germline V gives CDR1 GTSNPN, CDR2 SVGIG (reference sequence). V dropped 0 bases and J dropped 7 bases, with 13 bases sitting between them. The CDR3: CAWSVGSVGNSPLHF. In DNA form, the CDR3 reads TGTGCCTGGAGTGTCGGGTCCGTCGGGAATTCACCCCTCCACTTT.

Only one count was recorded for this clone. The V gene is TRBV19, the J gene TRBJ1-4; D perhaps matches TRBD1 (5 bases). The V gene's germline CDR1 is LNHDA and CDR2 SQIVND (reference sequence). The length of the CDR3 is 15 residues. V shed 3 bases and J shed 7 bases, with 15 bases lying between them. This CDR3 reads CASSMAQGWGEKLFF. The CDR3 DNA sequence: TGTGCCAGTAGTATGGCCCAGGGATGGGGTGAAAAACTGTTTTTT.

This sequence joins TRBV7-2 and TRBJ2-7, with D tentatively TRBD2 (6 bases). V lost 5 bases and J 7 bases, leaving 15 bases between the germline ends. Looked up from germline, CDR1 is SGHTA and CDR2 is FQGNSA. The CDR3 runs to 13 residues. Written as DNA, the CDR3 is TGTGCCAGCAGCACCGAGGTAGCGGCAGAGCAGTACTTC. The encoded protein is CASSTEVAAEQYF.

J is TRBJ1-1 and V is TRBV4-1; D gene unclear. The CDR3 length is 11 residues. The germline CDR1 and CDR2 sequences are MGHRA and YSYEKL. V was shortened by 1 base and J by 8 bases, with 5 bases between the two germline ends. CDR3 DNA sequence: TGCGCCAGCAGCCAAGGAAGAGAAGCTTTCTTT. This encodes CASSQGREAFF.

In this sample, this clone turned up a few times. The rearrangement links TRBV18 to TRBJ1-1; the D is unclear. Looked up from germline, CDR1 is KGHSH and CDR2 is LQKENI. Trimming took 4 bases from V and 8 from J, leaving 14 bases between them. The CDR3 runs to 13 residues. In DNA form, the CDR3 reads TGTGCCAGCTCACTCTTGGCGGACGGGGAAGCTTTCTTT. Residues: CASSLLADGEAFF. The whole variable domain, remainder taken from reference TRBV18 and TRBJ1-1, is NAGVMQNPRHLVRRRGQEARLRCSPMKGHSHVYWYRQLPEEGLKFMVYLQKENIIDESGMPKERFSAEFPKEGPSILRIQQVVRGDSAAYFCASSLLADGEAFFGQGTRLTVV.

The CDR3 DNA sequence: TGTGCCAGCAGCTTGACAGGAGGCACTGAAGCTTTCTTT. Translation gives CASSLTGGTEAFF. The chain carries TRBV11-2 and TRBJ1-1; D may be TRBD1 (6 bases). The V end lost 3 bases, the J end lost 4 bases, and 9 bases lay between the germline ends. This CDR3 has 13 amino acids. Germline-derived CDR1 and CDR2 are SGHAT and FQNNGV.